Sequencing of this TCR beta chain was carried out in a study of blood T cell repertoires in COVID-19. At the level of the study: Acute and convalescent COVID-19 specimens originated in the United States, Italy and Spain.

In the source study's methods: Reference gene primer amplification gave estimated nucleated cell counts. Method: immunoSEQ multiplex PCR; TCRdb's copy keeps in-frame clones and lacks some. V, J and clone size were drawn from that table, and D and trimming were deduced from the DNA. The sample has a few hundred thousand clones, almost 90% seen once. This clone has only a few counts. Trimming cost V 2 bases and J 1 base, with 6 bases left between them. The CDR3 runs 14 residues. From germline, CDR1 is LGHDT and CDR2 YNNKEL (reference sequence). Patients at the Seattle site were enrolled during active infection and followed longitudinally.

This receptor was obtained from a woman aged 55-69 years with COVID-19, enrolled during active disease. The rearrangement joins TRBV3-1 (or the pseudogene TRBV3-2) to TRBJ1-3; no reliable D call. The sample consisted of peripheral blood. The chain's CDR3 is CASSQRGSGNTIYF. The CDR3, as DNA: TGTGCCAGCAGCCAACGGGGTTCTGGAAACACCATATATTTT.